This T cell receptor beta chain was sequenced in a study of cytomegalovirus exposure and HLA in healthy donors. The study ran its PCR with 60 Vbeta and 13 Jbeta primers. This table comes from immunoSEQ multiplex PCR, and its TCRdb copy is limited to in-frame clones, with some not included. The sample lists roughly 150,000 clones, roughly three quarters seen once, with 3.1% in the top ten. Germline loops: CDR1 LNHDA, CDR2 SQIVND (reference sequence). The CDR3 totals 16 residues. V was pared by 7 bases and J by 4 bases, with 11 bases of the junction left unmatched. Sequencing was carried out using PBMCs. This TCR derives from a male donor in good health and CMV-seronegative. The chain carries TRBV19 and TRBJ2-1; TRBD2 matches at 9 bases. CDR3 sequence reads: CASNGREGHHYNEQFF. Written as DNA, the CDR3 is TGTGCCAGTAACGGGCGGGAGGGCCATCATTACAATGAGCAGTTCTTC.